These 23 T cell receptor beta chains were all obtained from the same sample, sequenced in a study of T cell repertoires in cytomegalovirus infection. In TCRdb, the reads were re-called with MiXCR into one record per CDR3 protein. The sample carries 100,000 to 150,000 distinct CDR3 sequences, 20% to 30% recorded once. These receptors have no known antigen. Sequenced: PBMCs, sequenced either directly or after in vitro stimulation (not recorded which). These receptors were collected from a human donor in good health (CMV status not recorded). Some clones in this sample may be carry-over from other donors' samples.

This clonotype showed up just a few times. The gene calls are TRBV28 and TRBJ2-5, with a tentative D call TRBD2 (6 bases). Germline V gene lookup returns CDR1 MDHEN and CDR2 SYDVKM. The germline V and J ends were trimmed by 4 bases and 5 bases, with 20 bases remaining between them. The CDR3 spans 16 residues. Here the CDR3 DNA reads TGTGCCAGCAGTTCCCCAGGGCCGGGGGTCGGGGAGACCCAGTACTTC. Translated: CASSSPGPGVGETQYF.

There are many counts of this clonotype. The V call is TRBV7-2, the J call TRBJ1-1, with 8 bases lining up with TRBD1. After removal of 4 bases from V and 5 bases from J, the junction contained 3 bases not matched to a gene. The CDR3 loop spans 13 amino acids. Germline V CDR1 and CDR2: SGHTA, FQGNSA. CDR3 in amino acids: CASSSGGGTEAFF. The CDR3 DNA follows: TGTGCCAGCAGCTCAGGGGGCGGAACTGAAGCTTTCTTT.

The V call is TRBV7-9, the J call TRBJ2-3; the match to TRBD2 covers 7 bases. The CDR3 covers 13 residues. J gave up 4 bases and V 5 bases, and 3 bases lay outside the gene matches. Germline V gene lookup returns CDR1 SEHNR and CDR2 FQNEAQ (reference sequence). The CDR3 nucleotides read TGTGCCAGCAGCGCCGCGGGAGCAGATACGCAGTATTTT. Protein sequence: CASSAAGADTQYF.

The rearrangement links TRBV27 to TRBJ2-3, with 8 positions matching TRBD2. This CDR3 is built from 15 residues. Trimming at V came to 3 bases and at J to 3 bases, leaving 5 bases not matched to a gene. The germline V gene encodes CDR1 MNHEY and CDR2 SMNVEV (reference sequence). CDR3 DNA sequence: TGTGCCAGCAGTTTTGGTAGCGGGGATACAGATACGCAGTATTTT. It yields the protein CASSFGSGDTDTQYF.

The chain is built from TRBV5-4 and TRBJ2-1; D may be TRBD1 or TRBD2 (5 bases each). CDR1 and CDR2 (germline): SGHNT, YYREEE (reference sequence). V lost 0 bases to trimming and J lost 0 bases, with 19 bases between them. The CDR3 runs 19 residues. The CDR3 DNA sequence: TGTGCCAGCAGCTTGGATTCTAGCCTCGGGGCTAGCTCCTACAATGAGCAGTTCTTC. This gives the protein CASSLDSSLGASSYNEQFF.

The table lists this clonotype with many counts. V and J are TRBV7-9 and TRBJ2-3, with 7 positions matching TRBD1. V lost 5 bases to trimming and J lost 2 bases; unmatched junction nucleotides: 7. The CDR3 spans 15 residues. Germline V gene lookup returns CDR1 SEHNR and CDR2 FQNEAQ (reference sequence). In DNA, the CDR3 is TGTGCCAGCAGCGACCGGGACAGCTACACAGATACGCAGTATTTT. This translates into CASSDRDSYTDTQYF.

This clonotype was observed a handful of times. The rearrangement links TRBV12-3 or TRBV12-4 to TRBJ1-5; D gene ambiguous. The V end lost 6 bases, the J end lost 7 bases, and 13 bases lay between the germline ends. The CDR3 is 13 residues long. The CDR3 sequence: CASSKNVGQPQHF. CDR3 DNA: TGTGCCAGCAGCAAGAACGTCGGGCAGCCCCAGCATTTT.

The chain uses TRBV18 and TRBJ2-7; 7 nucleotides line up with TRBD1. Trimming took 5 bases from V and 3 from J; bases not matched to a gene: 4. Looked up from germline, CDR1 is KGHSH and CDR2 is LQKENI. The CDR3 runs to 13 residues. The CDR3 reads CASSMDRYYEQYF. Written as DNA, the CDR3 is TGTGCCAGCTCAATGGACAGGTACTACGAGCAGTACTTC.

At least ten counts were recorded for this clonotype. The chain links TRBV7-2 to TRBJ2-3; D is unresolved. Looked up from germline, CDR1 is SGHTA and CDR2 is FQGNSA. V was pared by 3 bases and J by 0 bases, with 4 bases between. The CDR3 contains 13 residues. CDR3 sequence (DNA): TGTGCCAGCAGCTTCGGGAGCACAGATACGCAGTATTTT. Amino acid sequence: CASSFGSTDTQYF.

This clonotype turned up a few times. The chain uses TRBV19 and TRBJ2-3; D perhaps matches TRBD1 (6 bases). The ends were cut back, 7 bases at V and 3 bases at J, with 11 bases in the middle. The CDR3 runs 13 residues. Per germline, CDR1 LNHDA and CDR2 SQIVND (reference sequence). CDR3 amino acids: CASKPRGTDTQYF. In nucleotides, the CDR3 is TGTGCCAGTAAACCCAGGGGAACAGATACGCAGTATTTT.

The CDR3 loop reads CASSFGTGFNEQFF. CDR3 in DNA: TGTGCCAGCAGTTTCGGGACAGGTTTTAATGAGCAGTTCTTC. The V and J genes are TRBV12-3 or TRBV12-4 and TRBJ2-1; 8 bases fit TRBD1. The length of the CDR3 is 14 residues. V trimming: 3 bases; J trimming: 7 bases; junction bases outside the gene matches: 5.

V usage is TRBV4-1 and J usage is TRBJ1-3; the D is unclear. Germline V gives CDR1 MGHRA, CDR2 YSYEKL. The V and J ends lost 3 bases and 0 bases respectively, with 9 bases between them. The CDR3 is 15 amino acids. The CDR3 sequence: CASSQAQPSGNTIYF. CDR3 nucleotide sequence: TGCGCCAGCAGCCAGGCGCAGCCCTCTGGAAACACCATATATTTT.

The chain recombines TRBV24-1 with TRBJ2-1; 14 bases line up with TRBD2. CDR1 and CDR2 (germline): KGHDR, SFDVKD. The ends lost 3 bases at V and 0 bases at J; junction bases unmatched: 0. This CDR3 is 17 amino acids long. The CDR3 nucleotides are TGTGCCACCAGTGATGGGACTAGCGGGAGCTCCTACAATGAGCAGTTCTTC. As protein: CATSDGTSGSSYNEQFF.

The rearrangement joins TRBV6-6 to TRBJ2-3; D could derive from TRBD1 or TRBD2 (5 bases each). The CDR3 runs 15 residues. Per the germline V gene, CDR1 is MNHNY and CDR2 is SVGAGI (reference sequence). With 7 bases removed from V and 4 bases from J, the gap between germline ends came to 18 bases. The CDR3 is CASTYGARSADTQYF. The CDR3 DNA reads TGTGCCAGCACCTACGGGGCTAGATCGGCAGATACGCAGTATTTT.

A few counts support this clonotype. The chain links TRBV6-2 or TRBV6-3 to TRBJ1-1, with D possibly matching TRBD1 (6 bases). The V gene lost 9 bases and the J gene lost 2 bases, with 10 bases spanning the gap. The V gene's germline CDR1 is MNHEY and CDR2 SVGEGT. The CDR3 loop spans 12 amino acids. In DNA form, the CDR3 reads TGTGCCAGTCAGGACAGAAACACTGAAGCTTTCTTT. Its translation is CASQDRNTEAFF.

This clonotype was seen only a few times. The V gene is TRBV6-2 or TRBV6-3, the J gene TRBJ2-1; D not resolved. Germline CDR1 MNHEY, CDR2 SVGEGT. Trimming shortened V by 0 bases and J by 6 bases, and 18 bases separated the two germline ends. This CDR3 region has 17 residues. This chain's CDR3 is CASSYSAPRYAGNEQFF. The CDR3 coding sequence is TGTGCCAGCAGTTACTCGGCCCCCCGCTATGCCGGCAATGAGCAGTTCTTC.

The rearrangement uses TRBV7-2 and TRBJ2-3; D perhaps matches TRBD2 (6 bases). V was trimmed by 5 bases and J by 0 bases, leaving 15 bases between them. The CDR3 spans 16 residues. Germline V gene lookup returns CDR1 SGHTA and CDR2 FQGNSA. CDR3: CASSEQRVSSTDTQYF. The CDR3, as DNA: TGTGCCAGCAGCGAACAGCGGGTATCTAGCACAGATACGCAGTATTTT.

The table lists this clonotype with a few counts. This CDR3 reads CASSWTSVGDTQYF. The CDR3 DNA follows: TGTGCCAGCAGTTGGACTAGCGTGGGAGATACGCAGTATTTT. The chain couples TRBV6-2 or TRBV6-3 to TRBJ2-3; 9 bases are shared with TRBD2. Germline V gene sequence: CDR1 MNHEY, CDR2 SVGEGT. The CDR3 is made up of 14 amino acids. After removal of 4 bases from V and 5 bases from J, the junction contained 4 bases not matched to a gene.

This chain connects TRBV20-1 to TRBJ2-5; unclear D gene. CDR3 length: 10 residues. V shed 4 bases and J shed 2 bases, with 2 bases lying between them. Per germline, CDR1 DFQATT and CDR2 SNEGSKA (reference sequence). CDR3 DNA: TGCAGTGCTATTCAAGAGACCCAGTACTTC. This gives the protein CSAIQETQYF.

This clonotype was counted a few times. The rearrangement joins TRBV15 to TRBJ2-1; D is perhaps TRBD2 (7 bases). Germline assignment: CDR1 LNHNV and CDR2 YYDKDF (reference sequence). The germline V and J ends were trimmed by 0 bases and 9 bases, with 18 bases remaining between them. CDR3 length: 16 amino acids. CDR3 DNA: TGTGCCACCAGCAGAGATTCTTGGGGGCCGGGGGGTGAGCAGTTCTTC. Its translation is CATSRDSWGPGGEQFF.

The genes are TRBV5-4 and TRBJ1-1, with D possibly being TRBD1 (5 bases). Per the germline V gene, CDR1 is SGHNT and CDR2 is YYREEE (reference sequence). The CDR3 loop spans 14 amino acids. V gave up 0 bases and J gave up 1 base, with 7 bases separating them. This CDR3 reads CASSLGQWNTEAFF. The CDR3 DNA follows: TGTGCCAGCAGCTTGGGACAGTGGAACACTGAAGCTTTCTTT.

There are a few counts of this clonotype. This sequence joins TRBV11-2 and TRBJ1-1; 8 nucleotides align to TRBD1. The CDR3 covers 17 residues. The junction had 12 bases not matched to a gene; V was cut back by 1 base and J by 5 bases. Germline V gene sequence: CDR1 SGHAT, CDR2 FQNNGV. CDR3 bases: TGTGCCAGCAGCTTAGCCCGACAGGGGCCCGGAGGTACTGAAGCTTTCTTT. This encodes CASSLARQGPGGTEAFF.

The chain recombines TRBV6-2 or TRBV6-3 with TRBJ2-3, with TRBD2 matching over 9 bases. The CDR3 is 18 residues long. Trimming cost V 2 bases and J 1 base; bases outside gene matches: 10. The germline gives CDR1 MNHEY, CDR2 SVGEGT. The CDR3, as DNA: TGTGCCAGCAGTTACCTACTCGGCGGGAGGGCCGGCACAGATACGCAGTATTTT. Protein: CASSYLLGGRAGTDTQYF.